This T cell receptor (beta chain) stems from a study of Graves' ophthalmopathy and Graves' hyperthyroidism. Using RNA transcripts, the TCR beta CDR3 regions were amplified. In the first round, RT-PCR was carried out with HTBI primers, and a multiplex PCR formed the second round. TCRdb fed the multiplex PCR reads into MiXCR, producing one record per CDR3 protein. The sample holds approximately 210,000 distinct CDR3 sequences, roughly 27% seen once. Between the trimmed V and J ends, which lost 0 bases and 2 bases, there was a span of 3 bases. Germline values: CDR1 GTSNPN, CDR2 SVGIG (reference sequence). The CDR3 contains 12 residues. This clonotype was counted many times.

The V call is TRBV30, the J call TRBJ2-3; unclear D gene. The sequencing input was peripheral blood. The sequence was collected from a middle-aged man with Graves' ophthalmopathy. CDR3 sequence: CAWSVATDTQYF. The CDR3 coding sequence is TGTGCCTGGAGTGTAGCCACAGATACGCAGTATTTT.